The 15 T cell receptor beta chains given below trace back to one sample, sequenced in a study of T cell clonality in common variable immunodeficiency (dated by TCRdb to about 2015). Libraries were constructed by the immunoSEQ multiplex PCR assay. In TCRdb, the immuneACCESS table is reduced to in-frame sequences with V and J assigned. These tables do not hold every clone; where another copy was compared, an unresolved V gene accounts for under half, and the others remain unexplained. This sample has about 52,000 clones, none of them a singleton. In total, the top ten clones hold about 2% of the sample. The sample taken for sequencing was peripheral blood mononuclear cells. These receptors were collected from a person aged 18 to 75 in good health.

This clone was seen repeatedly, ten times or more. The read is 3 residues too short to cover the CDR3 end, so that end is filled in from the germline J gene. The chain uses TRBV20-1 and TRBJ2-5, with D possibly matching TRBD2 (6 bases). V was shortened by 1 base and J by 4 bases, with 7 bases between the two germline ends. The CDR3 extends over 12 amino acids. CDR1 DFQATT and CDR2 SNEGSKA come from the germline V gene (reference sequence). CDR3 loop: CSARVGGETQYF. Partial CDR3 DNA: TGCAGTGCTAGAGTGGGGGGAGAGACC.

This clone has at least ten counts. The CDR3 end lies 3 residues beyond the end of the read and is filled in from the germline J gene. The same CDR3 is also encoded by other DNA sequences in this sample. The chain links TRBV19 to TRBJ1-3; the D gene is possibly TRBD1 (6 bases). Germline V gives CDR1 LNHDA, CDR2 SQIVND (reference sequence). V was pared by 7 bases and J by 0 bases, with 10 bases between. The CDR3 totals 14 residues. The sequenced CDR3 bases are TGTGCCAGTACTAGGACAGCCTCTGGAAACACC. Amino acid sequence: CASTRTASGNT. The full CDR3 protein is CASTRTASGNTIYF.

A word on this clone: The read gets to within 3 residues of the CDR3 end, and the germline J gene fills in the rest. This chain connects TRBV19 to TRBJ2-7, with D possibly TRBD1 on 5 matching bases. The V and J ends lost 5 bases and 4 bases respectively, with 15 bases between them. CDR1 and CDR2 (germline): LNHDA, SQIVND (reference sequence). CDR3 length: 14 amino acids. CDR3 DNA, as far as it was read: TGTGCCAGTAGTGCCCACTTACAGGAGTACGAG. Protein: CASSAHLQEYE. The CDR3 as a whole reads CASSAHLQEYEQYF.

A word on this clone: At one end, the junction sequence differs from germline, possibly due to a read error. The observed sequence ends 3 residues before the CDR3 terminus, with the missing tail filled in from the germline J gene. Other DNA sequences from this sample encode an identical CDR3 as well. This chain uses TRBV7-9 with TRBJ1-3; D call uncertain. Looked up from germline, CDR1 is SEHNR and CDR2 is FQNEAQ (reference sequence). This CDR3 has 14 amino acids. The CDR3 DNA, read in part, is TGTGCCAGCAGCTTTGGTAGCTCTGGAAACACG. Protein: CASSFGSSGNT. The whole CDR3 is CASSFGSSGNTIYF. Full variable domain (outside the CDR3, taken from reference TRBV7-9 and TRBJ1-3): DTGVSQNPRHKITKRGQNVTFRCDPISEHNRLYWYRQTLGQGPEFLTYFQNEAQLEKSRLLSDRFSAERPKGSFSTLEIQRTEQGDSAMYLCASSFGSSGNTIYFGEGSWLTVV.

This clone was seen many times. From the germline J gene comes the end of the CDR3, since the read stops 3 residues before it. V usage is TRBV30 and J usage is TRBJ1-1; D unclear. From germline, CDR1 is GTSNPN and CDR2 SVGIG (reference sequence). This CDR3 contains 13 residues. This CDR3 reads CAWSIYNRVKAFF. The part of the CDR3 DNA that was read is TGTGCCTGGAGTATCTATAACCGGGTTAAA.

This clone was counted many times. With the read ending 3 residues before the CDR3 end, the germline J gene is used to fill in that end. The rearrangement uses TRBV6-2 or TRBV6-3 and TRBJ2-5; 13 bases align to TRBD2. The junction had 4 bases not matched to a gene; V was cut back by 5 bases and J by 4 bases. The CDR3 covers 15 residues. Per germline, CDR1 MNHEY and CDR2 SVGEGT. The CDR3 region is CASSPGTSGIETQYF. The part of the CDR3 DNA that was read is TGTGCCAGCAGTCCCGGGACTAGCGGGATAGAGACC.

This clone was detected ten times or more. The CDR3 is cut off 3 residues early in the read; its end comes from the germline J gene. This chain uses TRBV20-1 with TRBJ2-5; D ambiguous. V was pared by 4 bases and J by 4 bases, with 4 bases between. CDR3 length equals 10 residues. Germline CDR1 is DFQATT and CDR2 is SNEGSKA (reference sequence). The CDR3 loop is CSATRETQYF. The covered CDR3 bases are TGCAGTGCTACCCGAGAGACC.

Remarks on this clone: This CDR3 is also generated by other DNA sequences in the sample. The CDR3 sequence: CASSLGRGLDTEAFF. CDR3 bases read: TGTGCCAGCAGCTTGGGTAGGGGGCTTGACACTGAA. The V call is TRBV7-9, the J call TRBJ1-1; 7 bases align to TRBD1. The read falls 3 residues short of the CDR3 end, and the missing part is taken from the germline J gene. With V trimmed by 3 bases and J by 3 bases, 7 bases remained unmatched. Germline CDR1 reads SEHNR; CDR2 reads FQNEAQ (reference sequence). This CDR3 region has 15 residues.

The CDR3 protein is CASSEEGAHTGELFF. CDR3 DNA (partial): TGCGCCAGCAGTGAAGAGGGGGCCCACACCGGGGAG. The chain employs TRBV10-2 and TRBJ2-2; TRBD1 matches 7 bases. The CDR3 goes on 3 residues after the read ends, and that part is filled in from the germline J gene. Germline assignment: CDR1 WSHSY and CDR2 SAAADI. The CDR3 contains 15 residues. Unmatched junction bases numbered 4, after V lost 3 bases and J lost 3 bases.

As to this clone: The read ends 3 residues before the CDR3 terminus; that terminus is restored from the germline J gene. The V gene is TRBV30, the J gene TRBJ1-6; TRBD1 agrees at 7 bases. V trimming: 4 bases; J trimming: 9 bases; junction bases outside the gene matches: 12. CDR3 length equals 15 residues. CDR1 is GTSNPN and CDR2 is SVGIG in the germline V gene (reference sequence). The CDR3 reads CAWTGTTGSTSPLHF. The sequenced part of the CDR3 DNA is TGTGCCTGGACCGGAACGACAGGGTCTACTTCACCC.

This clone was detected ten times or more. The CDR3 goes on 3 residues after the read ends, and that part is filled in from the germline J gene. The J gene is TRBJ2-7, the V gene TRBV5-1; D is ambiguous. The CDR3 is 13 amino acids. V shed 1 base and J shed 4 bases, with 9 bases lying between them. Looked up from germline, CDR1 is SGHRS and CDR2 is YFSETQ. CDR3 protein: CASSLTDPYEQYF. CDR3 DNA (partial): TGCGCCAGCAGCTTGACAGACCCGTACGAG.

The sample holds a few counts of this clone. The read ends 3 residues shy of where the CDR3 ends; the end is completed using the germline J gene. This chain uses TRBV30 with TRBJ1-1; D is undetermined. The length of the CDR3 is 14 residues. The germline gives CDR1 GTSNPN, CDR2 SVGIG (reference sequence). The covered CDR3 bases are TGTGCCTGGAAGGAGTCCCCGGCAGACTACGAG. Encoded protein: CAWKESPADYE. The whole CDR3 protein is CAWKESPADYEAFF.

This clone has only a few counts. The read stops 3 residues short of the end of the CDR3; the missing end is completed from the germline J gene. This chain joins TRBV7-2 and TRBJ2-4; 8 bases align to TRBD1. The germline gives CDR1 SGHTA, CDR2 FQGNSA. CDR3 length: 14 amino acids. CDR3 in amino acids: CASSDPGGWGGQYF. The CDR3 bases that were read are TGTGCCAGCAGCGACCCAGGGGGCTGGGGTGGT.

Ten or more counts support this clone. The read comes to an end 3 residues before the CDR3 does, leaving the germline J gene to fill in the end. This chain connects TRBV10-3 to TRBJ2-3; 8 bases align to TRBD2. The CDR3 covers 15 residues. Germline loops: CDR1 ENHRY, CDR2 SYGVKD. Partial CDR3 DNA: TGTGCCATCAGTGGGGAGAGGCGGGGGGAAGAGACG. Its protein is CAISGERRGEET. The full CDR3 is CAISGERRGEETQYF.

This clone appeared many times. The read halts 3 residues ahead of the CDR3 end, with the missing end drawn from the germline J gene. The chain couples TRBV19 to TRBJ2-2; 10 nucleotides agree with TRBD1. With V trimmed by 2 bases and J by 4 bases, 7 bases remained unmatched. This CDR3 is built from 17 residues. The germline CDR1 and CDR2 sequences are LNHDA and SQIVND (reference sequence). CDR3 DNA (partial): TGTGCCAGTAGTATAACCGGACAGGGGGTACCCACCGGGGAG. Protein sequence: CASSITGQGVPTGE. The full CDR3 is CASSITGQGVPTGELFF.